This T cell receptor (beta chain) was observed in a study of lymphopenia after photon versus proton radiotherapy. Findings and caveats of the study: A bigger post-nadir fall in TCR diversity correlated inversely with survival time in deceased patients. Authors raise, but do not show, better survival with proton therapy. Under photons, naive T cells and diversity fell while effector/memory populations rose. After lymphocyte nadir, photon-treated repertoires showed oligoclonal expansion, especially CD8+ Temra.

As to this clone: Its antigen is not identified.

The CDR3 contains 15 residues. Looked up from germline, CDR1 is SNHLY and CDR2 is FYNNEI. V shed 5 bases and J 1 base; nucleotides not matched to a gene: 4. Sequencing was performed with immunoSEQ multiplex PCR; in TCRdb, only in-frame clones are kept and a portion is missing. Among roughly 58,000 clones listed, approximately 90% were seen once. V and J are TRBV2 and TRBJ2-2, with 7 positions matching TRBD1. The receptor was derived from a man older than 75 with esophageal cancer. The sample in question was peripheral blood, obtained from a patient treated with proton-based radiotherapy. CDR3 DNA: TGTGCCAGCAGTAGACAGGGAATGAACACCGGGGAGCTGTTTTTT. The encoded protein is CASSRQGMNTGELFF.